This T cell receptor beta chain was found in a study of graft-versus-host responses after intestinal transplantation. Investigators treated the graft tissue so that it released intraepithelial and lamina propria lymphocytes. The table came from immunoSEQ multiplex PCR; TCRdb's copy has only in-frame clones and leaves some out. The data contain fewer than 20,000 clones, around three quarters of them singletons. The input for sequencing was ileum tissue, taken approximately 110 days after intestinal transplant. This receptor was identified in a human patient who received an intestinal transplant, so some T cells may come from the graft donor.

The CDR3, as DNA: TGTGCCAGCAGTTTATCTTTGAGCCACGAGCAGTACTTC. Translating gives CASSLSLSHEQYF. V usage is TRBV28 and J usage is TRBJ2-7, with unresolved D. V was pared by 1 base and J by 5 bases, with 9 bases between. The CDR3 covers 13 residues. Germline values: CDR1 MDHEN, CDR2 SYDVKM.